This T cell receptor (beta chain) originates from a study of spatial heterogeneity in lung cancer. Overall study findings and caveats: Counts of expanded intratumoral alpha and beta TCRs tracked tumor mutation counts.

CDR1 is SGHAT and CDR2 is FQNNGV in the germline V gene. Deletions cut 0 bases from V and 2 bases from J, with 8 bases between. The CDR3 has 15 amino acids. As for time point: sample taken at primary tumor resection. The input material, whole RNA from tumor, nontumor lung or frozen PBMC, was sequenced unsorted. Every TCR cDNA molecule bore a unique molecular identifier. From the 5' RACE reads, TCRdb called clonotypes with MiXCR, one entry per CDR3 protein. The repertoire includes 4,400 or so distinct CDR3 sequences, roughly 6.1% of them detected once, and approximately 30% sits in the top ten. Ten or more counts support this clonotype. Its antigen is not known.

The receptor was isolated from a male donor with early-stage non-small cell lung cancer. The sequenced sample was lung tumor tissue, obtained at surgery. This chain joins TRBV11-2 and TRBJ1-5; no definite D call. The chain's CDR3 is CASSLEGGGNQPQHF. Written as DNA, the CDR3 is TGTGCCAGCAGCTTAGAGGGTGGGGGCAATCAGCCCCAGCATTTT.